The entry below describes one T cell receptor (beta chain). The data originate from a study of blood T cell repertoires in COVID-19. As for the study in general: Researchers got acute and convalescent COVID-19 samples from the United States, Italy and Spain. The analysed material was cDNA or gDNA that came from T cells, B-cell-depleted T cells, or PBMCs.

V dropped 4 bases and J dropped 2; count of bases not matched to a gene: 10. The CDR3 runs to 16 residues. Germline V gene data show CDR1 as GTSNPN and CDR2 as SVGIG (reference sequence). Original processing methods: Counts of nucleated cells, estimated from reference gene primer amplification, were obtained. Method: immunoSEQ multiplex PCR; TCRdb's copy keeps in-frame clones and lacks some. The V and J calls and the clone size are those of that table, but D and trimming were determined from the DNA. In the table there are hundreds of thousands of clones, 70% to 90% of which are singletons. Input material: peripheral blood. The receptor was derived from a woman aged 40-49 years who had recovered from COVID-19. V is TRBV30 and J is TRBJ2-7, with 11 bases lining up with TRBD1. CDR3 amino acids: CAWTRGRTGGAYEQYF. CDR3 nucleotide sequence: TGTGCCTGGACCCGAGGGAGGACAGGGGGCGCCTACGAGCAGTACTTC.